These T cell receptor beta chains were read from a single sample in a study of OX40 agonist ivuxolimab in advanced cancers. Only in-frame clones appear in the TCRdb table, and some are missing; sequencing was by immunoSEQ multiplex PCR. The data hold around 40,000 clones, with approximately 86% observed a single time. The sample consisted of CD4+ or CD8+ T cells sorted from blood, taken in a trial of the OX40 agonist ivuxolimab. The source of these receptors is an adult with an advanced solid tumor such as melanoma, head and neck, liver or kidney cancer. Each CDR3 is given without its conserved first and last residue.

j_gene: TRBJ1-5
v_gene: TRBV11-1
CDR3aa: ASAVPVNQPQH

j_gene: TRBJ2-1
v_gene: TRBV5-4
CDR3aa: ASSHFQNEQF

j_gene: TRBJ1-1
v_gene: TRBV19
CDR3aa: ASRRNPDRSEAF

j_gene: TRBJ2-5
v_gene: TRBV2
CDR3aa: ASSRQGRSETQY

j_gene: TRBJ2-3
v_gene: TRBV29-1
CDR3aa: SVGRGTTSTDTQY

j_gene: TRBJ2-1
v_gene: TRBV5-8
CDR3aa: ASIPGRGRSYNEQF

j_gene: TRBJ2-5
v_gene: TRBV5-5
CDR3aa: ASSLGGAQETQY

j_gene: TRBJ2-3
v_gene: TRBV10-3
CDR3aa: AISPDSRTDTQY

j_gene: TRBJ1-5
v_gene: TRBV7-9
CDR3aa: ASSLASGAVGNQPQH

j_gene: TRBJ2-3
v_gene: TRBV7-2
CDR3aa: ASSRPGPLTDTQY

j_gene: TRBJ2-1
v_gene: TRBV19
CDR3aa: ASSIGLAEGNEQF

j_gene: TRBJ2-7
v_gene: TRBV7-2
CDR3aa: ASSENQGTYEQY

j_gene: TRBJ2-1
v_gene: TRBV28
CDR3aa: ASSPLGIDNEQF

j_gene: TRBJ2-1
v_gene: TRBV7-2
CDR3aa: ASSLEGTSYNEQF

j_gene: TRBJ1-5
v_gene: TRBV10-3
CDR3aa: AISESNQPQH

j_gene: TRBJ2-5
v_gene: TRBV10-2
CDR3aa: ASSDISRTGLQETQY

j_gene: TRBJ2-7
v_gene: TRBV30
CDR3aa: AWSAYSYEQY

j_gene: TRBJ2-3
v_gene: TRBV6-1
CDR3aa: ASSEVTSGGPKY

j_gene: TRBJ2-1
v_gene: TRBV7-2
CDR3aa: ASSLGAWVSYNEQF

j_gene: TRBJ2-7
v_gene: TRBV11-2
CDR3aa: ASSPTAGQGSYEQY

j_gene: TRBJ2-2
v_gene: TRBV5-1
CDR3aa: ASSLPTGDGNTGELF

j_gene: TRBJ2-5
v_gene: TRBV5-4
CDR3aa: ASSLASRGPQETQY

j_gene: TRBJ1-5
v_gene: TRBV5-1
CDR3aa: ASSSTGGDQPQH

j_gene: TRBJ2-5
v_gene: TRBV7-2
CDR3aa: ASSFTPGKETQY

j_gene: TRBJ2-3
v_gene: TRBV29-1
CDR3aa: SGGGGSLDTQY

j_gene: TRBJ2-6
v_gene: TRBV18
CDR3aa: ASSPTDSSNVLT

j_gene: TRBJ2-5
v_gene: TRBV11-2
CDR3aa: ASSLEETQY

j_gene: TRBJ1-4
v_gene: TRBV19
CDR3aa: ASRPTEGRGEKLF

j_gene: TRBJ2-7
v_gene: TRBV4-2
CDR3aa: ASSQDQGRVGEQY

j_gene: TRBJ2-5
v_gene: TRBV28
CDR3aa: ASSLRLSGEETQY

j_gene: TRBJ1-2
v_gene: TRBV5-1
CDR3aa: ASSLGAGGDYGYT

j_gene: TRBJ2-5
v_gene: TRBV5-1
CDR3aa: ASSGGTSGVQETQY

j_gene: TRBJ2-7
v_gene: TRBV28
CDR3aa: ASRSGLLYEQY

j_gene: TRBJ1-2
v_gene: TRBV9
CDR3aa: ASSPSLGLGYT

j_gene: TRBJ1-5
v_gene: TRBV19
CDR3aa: ASSPGAGGQPQH

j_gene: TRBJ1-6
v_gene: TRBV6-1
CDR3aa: ASSIPGQNNSPLH

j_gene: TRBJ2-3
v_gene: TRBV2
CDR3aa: ASSGLRDTQY

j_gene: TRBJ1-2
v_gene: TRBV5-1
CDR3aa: ASSLDRGTADGYT

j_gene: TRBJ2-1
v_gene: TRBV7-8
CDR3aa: ASSPPGIGNEQF

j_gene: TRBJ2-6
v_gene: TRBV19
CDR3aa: ASSTRVAGANVLT

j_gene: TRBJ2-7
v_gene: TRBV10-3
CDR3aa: AIRDPGLAASYEQY

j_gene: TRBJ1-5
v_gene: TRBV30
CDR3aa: AWSDIDRVGQPQH

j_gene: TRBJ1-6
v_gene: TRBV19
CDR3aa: ASSMGGPSPLH

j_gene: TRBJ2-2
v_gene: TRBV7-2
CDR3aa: ASSPQGLNTGELF

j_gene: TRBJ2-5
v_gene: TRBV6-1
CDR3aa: ASSQTDQETQY

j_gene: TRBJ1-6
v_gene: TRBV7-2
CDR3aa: ASSLGGRGSYNSPLH

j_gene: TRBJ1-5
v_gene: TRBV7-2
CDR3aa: ASSSRVDQPQH

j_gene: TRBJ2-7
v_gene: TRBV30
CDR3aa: AWSEVKEGGYEQY

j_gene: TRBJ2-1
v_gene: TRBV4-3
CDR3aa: ASSQDTALRGEQF

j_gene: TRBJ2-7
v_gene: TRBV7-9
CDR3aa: ASSSRRGNEQY

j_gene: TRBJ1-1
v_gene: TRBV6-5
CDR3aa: ASSYSVITEAF

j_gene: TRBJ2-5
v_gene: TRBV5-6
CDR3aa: ASSPWTSVGTQY